These 24 T cell receptor beta chains were all obtained from the same sample, sequenced in a study of T cell responses to AZD1222 COVID-19 vaccine. The protocol was immunoSEQ multiplex PCR, while the TCRdb copy is restricted to in-frame clones and leaves out a portion. This sample has 95,000 to 150,000 clones, with 75% to 90% found just once. Source: peripheral blood, taken on day 0 of AZD1222 vaccination. Receptors originate from an adult in good health.

V is TRBV7-9 and J is TRBJ1-2; 8 bases are shared with TRBD1. This CDR3 has 14 amino acids. Germline CDR1 is SEHNR and CDR2 is FQNEAQ (reference sequence). Trimming at V came to 6 bases and at J to 6 bases, leaving 9 bases not matched to a gene. The CDR3 is CASRLPDRDHGYTF. CDR3 in DNA: TGTGCCAGCAGGTTGCCGGACAGGGACCATGGCTACACCTTC.

This chain uses TRBV7-8 with TRBJ2-3; 10 bases match TRBD1. The CDR3 covers 15 residues. Germline loops: CDR1 SGHVS, CDR2 FQNEAQ. Trimming at V came to 5 bases and at J to 3 bases, leaving 5 bases not matched to a gene. The CDR3 here is CASSPGQGWTDTQYF. CDR3 bases: TGTGCCAGCAGCCCGGGACAGGGGTGGACAGATACGCAGTATTTT.

The CDR3 region has the DNA TGTGCCAGCAGCTTAGATCTGGACGAGCAGTACTTC. This encodes CASSLDLDEQYF. The chain uses TRBV11-2 and TRBJ2-7, with no clear D. The CDR3 contains 12 residues. V was clipped by 0 bases and J by 5 bases, with 5 bases between them. Germline CDR1 and CDR2: SGHAT and FQNNGV.

The rearrangement links TRBV15 to TRBJ1-3; D is uncertain. The CDR3 has 14 residues. Germline CDR1 is LNHNV and CDR2 is YYDKDF (reference sequence). V lost 9 bases and J lost 0, with 12 bases in between. The CDR3 nucleotides are TGTGCCACGAGTCAGGATCCCTCTGGAAACACCATATATTTT. Translating it yields CATSQDPSGNTIYF.

The rearrangement links TRBV4-1 to TRBJ1-4; D gene uncertain. This CDR3 region has 16 residues. The germline gives CDR1 MGHRA, CDR2 YSYEKL. Trimming took 0 bases from V and 5 from J, leaving 13 bases between them. CDR3 bases: TGCGCCAGCAGCCAAGATTATCGGACGGGGAATGAAAAACTGTTTTTT. Translation gives CASSQDYRTGNEKLFF.

The gene calls are TRBV28 and TRBJ1-5; weak D call: TRBD1 (6 bases). There are 15 residues in the CDR3. V lost 6 bases to trimming and J lost 6 bases, with 18 bases between them. Germline-derived CDR1 and CDR2 are MDHEN and SYDVKM. In DNA form, the CDR3 reads TGTGCCAGCAGCGACTGGAGGGGAGGGGGTCAGCCCCAGCATTTT. As protein: CASSDWRGGGQPQHF.

The CDR3 here is CASSIDLRGGNQPQHF. The CDR3 DNA reads TGTGCCAGTAGTATAGATCTGAGGGGGGGCAATCAGCCCCAGCATTTT. The chain recombines TRBV19 with TRBJ1-5; possible D gene TRBD1, 6 bases. Germline-derived CDR1 and CDR2 are LNHDA and SQIVND (reference sequence). The CDR3 runs to 16 residues. Trimming took off 0 bases at V and 2 bases at J, with 11 bases between the two ends.

The rearrangement links TRBV4-3 to TRBJ2-7, with D unresolved. V lost 0 bases, J lost 9 bases, and 12 bases lay in between. This CDR3 is 13 amino acids long. Germline V gene sequence: CDR1 LGHNA, CDR2 YSLEER. CDR3 sequence: CASSQDRQTRQYF. In DNA, the CDR3 is TGCGCCAGCAGCCAAGATAGACAAACGAGGCAGTACTTC.

V and J are TRBV4-2 and TRBJ1-5, with 7 positions matching TRBD1. The germline V gene encodes CDR1 LGHNA and CDR2 YNFKEQ. V lost 1 base to trimming and J lost 6 bases; unmatched junction nucleotides: 12. The CDR3 covers 17 residues. The CDR3 nucleotides read TGTGCCAGCAGCCAAGGCGGAACAGGGGACAAACGTCAGCCCCAGCATTTT. Its protein is CASSQGGTGDKRQPQHF.

Here the CDR3 reads CASSRGGDEQYF. The DNA of the CDR3 is TGTGCCAGCAGTCGCGGGGGGGACGAGCAGTACTTC. The chain is built from TRBV28 and TRBJ2-7; 9 bases are shared with TRBD2. The germline CDR1 and CDR2 sequences are MDHEN and SYDVKM. CDR3 length equals 12 residues. V shed 5 bases and J 5 bases; nucleotides not matched to a gene: 1.

This chain uses TRBV9 with TRBJ1-3, with 9 bases matching TRBD1. The CDR3 runs to 15 residues. Germline CDR1 SGDLS, CDR2 YYNGEE. V was clipped by 4 bases and J by 0 bases; unmatched bases: 2. In DNA form, the CDR3 reads TGTGCCAGCAGCCTACAGGGGGCCTCTGGAAACACCATATATTTT. Translated: CASSLQGASGNTIYF.

The V and J genes are TRBV9 and TRBJ1-2, with a tentative D call TRBD1 (5 bases). The CDR3 sequence is 14 residues long. With 3 bases removed from V and 7 bases from J, the gap between germline ends came to 16 bases. CDR1 and CDR2 (germline): SGDLS, YYNGEE. CDR3 nucleotide sequence: TGTGCCAGCAGCGCCCGCTCGGGGCTCGGTGGCTACACCTTC. Translation: CASSARSGLGGYTF.

This clone occurred once. The rearrangement joins TRBV6-2 or TRBV6-3 to TRBJ2-5; no clear D. CDR1 and CDR2 from the germline V gene are MNHEY and SVGEGT. The ends were cut back, 2 bases at V and 0 bases at J, with 4 bases in the middle. The CDR3 is 13 residues long. The CDR3 nucleotides read TGTGCCAGCAGTTACGGCTACCAAGAGACCCAGTACTTC. Its protein product is CASSYGYQETQYF.

The V gene is TRBV14, the J gene TRBJ1-1; 9 bases line up with TRBD1. Germline loops: CDR1 SGHDN, CDR2 FVKESK. The trim removed 1 base at V and 4 bases at J, leaving 16 bases unmatched. This CDR3 is 19 amino acids long. CDR3 nucleotide sequence: TGTGCCAGCAGCCAAGGGCCCTTACAGGGGGCTTGGGTGGGCACTGAAGCTTTCTTT. This encodes CASSQGPLQGAWVGTEAFF.

The rearrangement uses TRBV19 and TRBJ1-6; D unresolved. Germline V gene sequence: CDR1 LNHDA, CDR2 SQIVND (reference sequence). This CDR3 comprises 15 residues. V was clipped by 4 bases and J by 10 bases, with 17 bases between them. CDR3 coding DNA: TGTGCCAGTAGTACCCGACGGAGGTGGAGATCACCCCTCCACTTT. It codes for CASSTRRRWRSPLHF.

The chain combines TRBV6-1 with TRBJ2-7; D remains ambiguous. V lost 1 base and J lost 3, with 10 bases in between. Germline loops: CDR1 MNHNS, CDR2 SASEGT. The CDR3 loop spans 14 amino acids. Here the CDR3 DNA reads TGTGCCAGCAGTGAAGGGCCGAACGTCTACGAGCAGTACTTC. This gives the protein CASSEGPNVYEQYF.

The V gene is TRBV3-1 (or the pseudogene TRBV3-2), the J gene TRBJ1-6, with TRBD1 matching 7 bases. J was trimmed by 6 bases and V by 1 base; bases with no gene match: 3. Germline V CDR1 and CDR2: LGHDT, YNNKEL (reference sequence). The CDR3 runs 15 residues. CDR3 protein: CASSQGRGLNSPLHF. As DNA, the CDR3 is TGTGCCAGCAGCCAAGGAAGGGGGCTTAATTCACCCCTCCACTTT.

The rearrangement joins TRBV27 to TRBJ1-6, with D maybe TRBD1 (6 bases). V was trimmed by 3 bases and J by 4 bases, leaving 16 bases between them. CDR3 size: 17 residues. Germline lookup yields CDR1 MNHEY and CDR2 SMNVEV (reference sequence). The CDR3 bases are TGTGCCAGCAGTTTCATGGGGGGGGCCGTTTATAATTCACCCCTCCACTTT. Its protein product is CASSFMGGAVYNSPLHF.

This clone appeared once. The CDR3 coding sequence is TGTGCCAGCAGTCAGTCGGGACGTACGGCCTCTGGAAACACCATATATTTT. It yields the protein CASSQSGRTASGNTIYF. This chain uses TRBV27 with TRBJ1-3, with D possibly matching TRBD1 (5 bases). Per the germline V gene, CDR1 is MNHEY and CDR2 is SMNVEV (reference sequence). The CDR3 is made up of 17 amino acids. Trimming stripped 5 bases from V and 0 bases from J, with 17 bases between.

V is TRBV4-2 and J is TRBJ1-4, with no clear D. The ends were cut back, 0 bases at V and 4 bases at J, with 9 bases in the middle. The CDR3 extends over 15 amino acids. CDR1 is LGHNA, CDR2 YNFKEQ, per germline. The DNA of the CDR3 is TGTGCCAGCAGCCAAGAAAGACATAATAATGAAAAACTGTTTTTT. Translated: CASSQERHNNEKLFF.

In its sample, this clone was seen once. The chain couples TRBV9 to TRBJ1-6, with D possibly matching TRBD1 (6 bases). The CDR3 is 16 residues long. In germline, CDR1 is SGDLS, CDR2 YYNGEE. Trimming pared 3 bases from V and 9 bases from J, leaving 19 bases between. As DNA, the CDR3 is TGTGCCAGCAGCGCCTCCCCGGACAGCTCCCTTTCACCCCTCCACTTT. Translating it yields CASSASPDSSLSPLHF.

The rearrangement links TRBV19 to TRBJ1-2; TRBD1 agrees at 9 bases. There are 14 residues in the CDR3. Germline V gene lookup returns CDR1 LNHDA and CDR2 SQIVND (reference sequence). V dropped 8 bases and J dropped 7; count of bases not matched to a gene: 11. DNA for the CDR3: TGTGCCAGTGTACAGGGGGCGGTAGAAGGTGGCTACACCTTC. Residues: CASVQGAVEGGYTF.

The rearrangement uses TRBV2 and TRBJ1-6; 10 positions agree with TRBD1. With V trimmed by 3 bases and J by 10 bases, 3 bases remained unmatched. Germline V gives CDR1 SNHLY, CDR2 FYNNEI. This CDR3 contains 14 residues. The CDR3 loop is CASSEDRGYSPLHF. CDR3 nucleotide sequence: TGTGCCAGCAGTGAGGACAGGGGGTACTCACCCCTCCACTTT.

By share of the sample, this clone is medium-sized. The chain has TRBV11-1 and TRBJ2-3; no firm D call. The CDR3 consists of 12 residues. Germline V gene lookup returns CDR1 SGHAT and CDR2 FQDESV (reference sequence). V was trimmed by 1 base and J by 5 bases, leaving 4 bases between them. CDR3: CASSLDRDTQYF. The CDR3 DNA follows: TGTGCCAGCAGCTTAGACCGAGATACGCAGTATTTT.